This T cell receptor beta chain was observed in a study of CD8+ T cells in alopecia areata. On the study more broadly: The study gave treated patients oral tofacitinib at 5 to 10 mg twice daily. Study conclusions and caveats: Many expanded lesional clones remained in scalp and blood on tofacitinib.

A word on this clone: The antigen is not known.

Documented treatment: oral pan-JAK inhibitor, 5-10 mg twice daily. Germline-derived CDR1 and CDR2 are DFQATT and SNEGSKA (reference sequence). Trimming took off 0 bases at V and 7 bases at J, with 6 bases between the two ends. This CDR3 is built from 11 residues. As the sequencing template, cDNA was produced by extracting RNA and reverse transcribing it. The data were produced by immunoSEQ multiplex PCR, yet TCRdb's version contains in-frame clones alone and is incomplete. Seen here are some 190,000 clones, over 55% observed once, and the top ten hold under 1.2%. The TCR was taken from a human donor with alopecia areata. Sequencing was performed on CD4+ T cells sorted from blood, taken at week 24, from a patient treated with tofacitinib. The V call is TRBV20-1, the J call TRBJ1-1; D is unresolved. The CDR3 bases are TGCAGTGCTAGAGATGGGAATGAAGCTTTCTTT. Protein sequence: CSARDGNEAFF.